The clone carrying this T cell receptor beta chain was observed a single time. Its antigen is not identified. Different DNA sequences within this sample yield the same CDR3. This sample is part of a study of shared clonotypes between healthy human individuals. Whole-study results and caveats: The study found about 5% of naive CD4 clonotypes shared across a handful of donors.

Germline V CDR1 and CDR2: SGDLS, YYNGEE. V lost 0 bases to trimming and J lost 4 bases, with 14 bases between them. The CDR3 has 15 residues. Several immunoSEQ plates received, in even portions, the genomic DNA of each subset. Method: immunoSEQ multiplex PCR; TCRdb's copy keeps in-frame clones and lacks some. The sample yields approximately 710,000 clones, around 91% seen once. J is TRBJ2-7 and V is TRBV9; a weak D match, TRBD1 (5 bases). This receptor was identified in a man between 18 and 35 years old in good health. Some clones in this sample may be carry-over from other donors' samples. The sample was memory CD8+ T cells from PBMCs. Described subset: CD45RO+ cells pooled with CCR7-negative TemRA cells. The CDR3 protein is CASSVVSGPSYEQYF. In nucleotides, the CDR3 is TGTGCCAGCAGCGTAGTTTCAGGGCCAAGTTACGAGCAGTACTTC.